This TCR beta chain was recovered during a study of CD8 T cells in Susac syndrome. The study's findings and limits: A relatively small number of individuals underwent TCR sequencing and HLA analysis.

Germline V CDR1 and CDR2: MDHEN, SYDVKM. The CDR3 runs 13 residues. V lost 2 bases and J lost 5, with 9 bases in between. This clonotype has just one count. Its matching antigen is unknown. RNA was extracted with the RNeasy kit, and a quantity of 0.5 to 1 ug was reverse transcribed using random hexamers. In TCRdb, the immunoSEQ multiplex PCR reads were re-called with MiXCR into one record per CDR3 protein. The sample has about 110,000 distinct CDR3 sequences, 96% seen once; the top ten hold about 0.095%. This receptor was taken from a human donor in good health. Sequences were obtained from CD4+ T cells from PBMCs. The V call is TRBV28, the J call TRBJ2-5; D might be TRBD2 (5 bases). The DNA of the CDR3 is TGTGCCAGCAGTTTAGGAGGCGAGGAGACCCAGTACTTC. Protein sequence: CASSLGGEETQYF. The full variable domain, completed using reference TRBV28 and TRBJ2-5, is DVKVTQSSRYLVKRTGEKVFLECVQDMDHENMFWYRQDPGLGLRLIYFSYDVKMKEKGDIPEGYSVSREKKERFSLILESASTNQTSMYLCASSLGGEETQYFGPGTRLLVL.